The following is a TCR beta chain sequence with its context. This entry is derived from a study of blood T cell repertoires in COVID-19. As for the study in general: PBMCs, B-cell-depleted T cells, or T cells were the source of the cDNA or gDNA that made up the material.

Under the authors' procedure: Counts of nucleated cells, estimated from reference gene primer amplification, were obtained. Libraries were prepared by immunoSEQ multiplex PCR; TCRdb keeps only in-frame clonotypes and omits some of them. V and J calls and clone size are copied from that table; D and trimming were computed from the DNA. The data hold approximately 200,000 clones, with around 85% observed a single time. Germline CDR1 is SGHAT and CDR2 is FQNNGV. This CDR3 region has 12 residues. Trimming cost V 7 bases and J 6 bases, with 13 bases left between them. Clinical history as reported by participants underpinned cohort assignment. Among Cohort 3 donors, those recovered had two negative PCRs, clearance, or symptom resolution.

Sequences were obtained from PBMCs or T cells enriched from blood (not recorded which). The chain has TRBV11-2 and TRBJ2-7; TRBD1 might be the D (7 bases). This TCR was recovered from a middle-aged man who had recovered from COVID-19. CDR3 sequence (DNA): TGTGCCAGCACCCAGGGGGGAGGCGAGCAGTACTTC. Amino acids: CASTQGGGEQYF.